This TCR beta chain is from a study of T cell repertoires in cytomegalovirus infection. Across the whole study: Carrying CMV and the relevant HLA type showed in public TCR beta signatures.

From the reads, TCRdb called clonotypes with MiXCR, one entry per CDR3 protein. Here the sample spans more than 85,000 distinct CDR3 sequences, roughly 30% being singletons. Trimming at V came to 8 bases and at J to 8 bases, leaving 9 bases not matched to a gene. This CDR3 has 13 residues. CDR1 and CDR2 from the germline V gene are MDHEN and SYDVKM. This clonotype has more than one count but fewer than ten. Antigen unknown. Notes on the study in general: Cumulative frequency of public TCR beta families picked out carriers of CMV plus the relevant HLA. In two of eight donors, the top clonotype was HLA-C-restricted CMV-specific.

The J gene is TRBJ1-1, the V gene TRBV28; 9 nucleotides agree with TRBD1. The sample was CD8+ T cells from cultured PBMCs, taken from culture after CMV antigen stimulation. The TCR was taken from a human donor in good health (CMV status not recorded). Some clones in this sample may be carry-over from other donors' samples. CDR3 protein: CASVARGQGEAFF. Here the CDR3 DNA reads TGTGCCAGCGTGGCACGGGGACAGGGAGAAGCTTTCTTT. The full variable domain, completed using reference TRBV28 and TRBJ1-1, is DVKVTQSSRYLVKRTGEKVFLECVQDMDHENMFWYRQDPGLGLRLIYFSYDVKMKEKGDIPEGYSVSREKKERFSLILESASTNQTSMYLCASVARGQGEAFFGQGTRLTVV.